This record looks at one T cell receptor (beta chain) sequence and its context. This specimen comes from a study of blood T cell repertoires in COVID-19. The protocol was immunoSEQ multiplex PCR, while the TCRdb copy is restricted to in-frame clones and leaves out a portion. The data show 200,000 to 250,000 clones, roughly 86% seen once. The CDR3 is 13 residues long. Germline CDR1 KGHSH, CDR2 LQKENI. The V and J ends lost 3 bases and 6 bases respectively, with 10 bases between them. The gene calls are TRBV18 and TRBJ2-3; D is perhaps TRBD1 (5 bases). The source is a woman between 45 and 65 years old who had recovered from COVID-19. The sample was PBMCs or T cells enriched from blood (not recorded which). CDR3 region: CASSPGAPDTQYF. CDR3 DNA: TGTGCCAGCTCACCTGGGGCCCCGGATACGCAGTATTTT.